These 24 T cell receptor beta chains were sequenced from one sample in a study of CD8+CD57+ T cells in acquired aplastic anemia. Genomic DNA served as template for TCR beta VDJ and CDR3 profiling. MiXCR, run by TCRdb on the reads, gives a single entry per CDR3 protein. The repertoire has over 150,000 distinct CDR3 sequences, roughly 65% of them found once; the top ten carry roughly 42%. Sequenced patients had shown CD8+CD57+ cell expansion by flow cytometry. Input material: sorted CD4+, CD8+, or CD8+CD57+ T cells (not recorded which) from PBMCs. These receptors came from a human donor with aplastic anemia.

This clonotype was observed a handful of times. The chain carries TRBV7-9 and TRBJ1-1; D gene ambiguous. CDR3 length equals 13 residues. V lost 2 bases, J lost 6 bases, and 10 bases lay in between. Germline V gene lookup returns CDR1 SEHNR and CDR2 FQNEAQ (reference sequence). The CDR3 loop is CASSLTGLAEAFF. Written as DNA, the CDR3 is TGTGCCAGCAGCTTAACGGGTCTGGCTGAAGCTTTCTTT.

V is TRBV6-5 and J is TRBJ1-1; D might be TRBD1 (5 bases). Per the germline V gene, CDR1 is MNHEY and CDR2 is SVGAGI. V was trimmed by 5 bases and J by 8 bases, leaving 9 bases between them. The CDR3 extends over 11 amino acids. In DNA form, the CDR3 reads TGTGCCAGCAGTCGGGGGGGGGAAGCTTTCTTT. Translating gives CASSRGGEAFF.

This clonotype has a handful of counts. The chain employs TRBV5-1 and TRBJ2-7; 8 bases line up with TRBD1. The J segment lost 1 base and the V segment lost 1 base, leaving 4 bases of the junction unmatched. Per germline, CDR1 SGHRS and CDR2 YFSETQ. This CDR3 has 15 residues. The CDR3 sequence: CASSLRDRTSYEQYF. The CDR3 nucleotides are TGCGCCAGCAGCTTGAGGGACAGGACGTCCTACGAGCAGTACTTC.

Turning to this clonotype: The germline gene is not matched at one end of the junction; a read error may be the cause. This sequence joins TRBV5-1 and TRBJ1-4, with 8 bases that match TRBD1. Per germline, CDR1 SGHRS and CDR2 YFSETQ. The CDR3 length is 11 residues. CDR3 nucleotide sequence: TGCGCCAGCAGCTTGGCCCCGGGACAGGTATTT. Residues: CASSLAPGQVF.

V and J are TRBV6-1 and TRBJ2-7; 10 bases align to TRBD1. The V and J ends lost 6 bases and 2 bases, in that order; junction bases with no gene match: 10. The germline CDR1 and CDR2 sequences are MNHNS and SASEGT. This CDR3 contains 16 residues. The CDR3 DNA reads TGTGCCAGCAGCCCCAGGTACGGGACAGGGGCCTACGAGCAGTACTTC. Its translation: CASSPRYGTGAYEQYF.

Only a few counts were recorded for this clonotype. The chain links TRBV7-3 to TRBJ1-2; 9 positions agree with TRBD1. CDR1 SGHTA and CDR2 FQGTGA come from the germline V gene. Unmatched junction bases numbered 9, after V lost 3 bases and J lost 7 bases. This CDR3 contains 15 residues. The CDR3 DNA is TGTGCCAGCAGCTTGATACCGGGACAGGGCCTTGGCTACACCTTC. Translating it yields CASSLIPGQGLGYTF. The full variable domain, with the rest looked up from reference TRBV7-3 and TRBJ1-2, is GAGVSQTPSNKVTEKGKYVELRCDPISGHTALYWYRQSLGQGPEFLIYFQGTGAADDSGLPNDRFFAVRPEGSVSTLKIQRTERGDSAVYLCASSLIPGQGLGYTFGSGTRLTVV.

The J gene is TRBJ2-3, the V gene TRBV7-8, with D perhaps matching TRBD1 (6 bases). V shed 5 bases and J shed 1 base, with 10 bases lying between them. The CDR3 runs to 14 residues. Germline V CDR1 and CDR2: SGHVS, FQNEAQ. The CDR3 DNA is TGTGCCAGCAGCCTACAGGGCCGCACAGATACGCAGTATTTT. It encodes CASSLQGRTDTQYF.

The CDR3 loop is CSAGLKAGRTDTQYF. CDR3 coding DNA: TGCAGTGCGGGACTGAAAGCGGGGCGCACAGATACGCAGTATTTT. The chain uses TRBV20-1 and TRBJ2-3; 7 bases match TRBD2. The germline V gene encodes CDR1 DFQATT and CDR2 SNEGSKA (reference sequence). V trimming: 6 bases; J trimming: 1 base; junction bases outside the gene matches: 10. This CDR3 contains 15 residues.

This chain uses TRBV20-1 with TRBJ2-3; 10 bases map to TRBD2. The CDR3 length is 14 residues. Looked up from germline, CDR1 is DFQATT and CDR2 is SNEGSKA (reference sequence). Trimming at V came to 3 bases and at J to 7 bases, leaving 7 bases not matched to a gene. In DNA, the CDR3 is TGCAGTGCTAGGCAGCGGGAGGGTCAGAATACGCAGTATTTT. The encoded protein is CSARQREGQNTQYF.

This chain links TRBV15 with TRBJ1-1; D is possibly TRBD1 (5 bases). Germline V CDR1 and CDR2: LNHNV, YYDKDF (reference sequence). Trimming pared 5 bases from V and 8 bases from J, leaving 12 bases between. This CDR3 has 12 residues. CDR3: CATSHQTAEAFF. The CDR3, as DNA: TGTGCCACCAGCCACCAGACAGCCGAAGCTTTCTTT.

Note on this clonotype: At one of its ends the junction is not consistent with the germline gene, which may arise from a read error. CDR3 in DNA: TGCGCCAGCAGCCCGACGGGAGGCGCCTACGAGCGGTACTTC. Translated, it gives CASSPTGGAYERYF. The rearrangement uses TRBV5-1 and TRBJ2-7; 7 positions agree with TRBD2. The CDR3 spans 14 residues. The germline V gene has CDR1 SGHRS and CDR2 YFSETQ.

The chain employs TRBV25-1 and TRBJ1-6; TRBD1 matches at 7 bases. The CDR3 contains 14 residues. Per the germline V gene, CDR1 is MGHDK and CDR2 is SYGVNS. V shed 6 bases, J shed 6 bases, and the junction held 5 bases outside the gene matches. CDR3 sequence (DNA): TGTGCCAGCAGCTGGACAGGAGCTAATTCACCCCTCCACTTT. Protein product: CASSWTGANSPLHF. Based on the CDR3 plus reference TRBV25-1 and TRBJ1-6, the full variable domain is EADIYQTPRYLVIGTGKKITLECSQTMGHDKMYWYQQDPGMELHLIHYSYGVNSTEKGDLSSESTVSRIRTEHFPLTLESARPSHTSQYLCASSWTGANSPLHFGNGTRLTVT.

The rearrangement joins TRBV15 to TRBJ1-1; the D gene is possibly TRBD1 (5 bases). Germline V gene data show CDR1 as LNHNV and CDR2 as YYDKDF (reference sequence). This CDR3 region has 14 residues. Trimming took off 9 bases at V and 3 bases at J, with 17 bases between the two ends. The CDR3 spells CATLGGGKDTEAFF. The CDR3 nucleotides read TGTGCCACACTTGGGGGGGGAAAGGACACTGAAGCTTTCTTT. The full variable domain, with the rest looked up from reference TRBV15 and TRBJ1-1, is DAMVIQNPRYQVTQFGKPVTLSCSQTLNHNVMYWYQQKSSQAPKLLFHYYDKDFNNEADTPDNFQSRRPNTSFCFLDIRSPGLGDTAMYLCATLGGGKDTEAFFGQGTRLTVV.

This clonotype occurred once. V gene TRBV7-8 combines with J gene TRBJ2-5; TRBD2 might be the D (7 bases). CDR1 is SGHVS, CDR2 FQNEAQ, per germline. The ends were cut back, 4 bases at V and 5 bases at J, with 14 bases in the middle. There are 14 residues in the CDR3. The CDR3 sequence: CASSSGGRGETQYF. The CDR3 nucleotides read TGTGCCAGCAGCTCGGGGGGCCGAGGGGAGACCCAGTACTTC. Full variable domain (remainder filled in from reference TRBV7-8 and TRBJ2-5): GAGVSQSPRYKVAKRGQDVALRCDPISGHVSLFWYQQALGQGPEFLTYFQNEAQLDKSGLPSDRFFAERPEGSVSTLKIQRTQQEDSAVYLCASSSGGRGETQYFGPGTRLLVL.

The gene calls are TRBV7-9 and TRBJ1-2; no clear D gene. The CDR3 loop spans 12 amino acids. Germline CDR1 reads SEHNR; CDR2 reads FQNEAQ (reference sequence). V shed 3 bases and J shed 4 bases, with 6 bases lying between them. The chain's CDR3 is CASSFKGYGYTF. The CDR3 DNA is TGTGCCAGCAGCTTCAAGGGCTATGGCTACACCTTC.

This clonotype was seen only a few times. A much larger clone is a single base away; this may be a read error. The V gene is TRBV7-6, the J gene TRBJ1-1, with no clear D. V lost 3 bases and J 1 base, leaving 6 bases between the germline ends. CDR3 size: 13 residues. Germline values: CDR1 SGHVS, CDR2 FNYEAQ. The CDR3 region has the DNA TGTGCCAGCAGCTTCGGCGAGAACACTGAAGCTTTCTTT. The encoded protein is CASSFGENTEAFF.

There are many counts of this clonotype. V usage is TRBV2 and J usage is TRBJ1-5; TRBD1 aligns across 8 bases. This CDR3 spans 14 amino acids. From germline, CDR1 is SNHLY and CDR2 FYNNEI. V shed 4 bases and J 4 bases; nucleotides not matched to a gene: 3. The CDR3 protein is CASSAGTGNQPQHF. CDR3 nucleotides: TGTGCCAGCAGTGCCGGGACAGGTAATCAGCCCCAGCATTTT.

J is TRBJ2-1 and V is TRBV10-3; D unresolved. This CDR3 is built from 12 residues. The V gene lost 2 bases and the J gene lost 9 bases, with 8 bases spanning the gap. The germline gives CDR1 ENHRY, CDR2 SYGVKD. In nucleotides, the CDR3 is TGTGCCATCAGTGAGGCAGAGGTTGAGCAGTTCTTC. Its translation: CAISEAEVEQFF.

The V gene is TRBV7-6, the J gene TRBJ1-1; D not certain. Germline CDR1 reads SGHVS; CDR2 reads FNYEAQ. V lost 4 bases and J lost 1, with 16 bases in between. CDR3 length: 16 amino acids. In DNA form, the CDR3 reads TGTGCCAGCAGCTCCGAGATGAAGGATCCGAACACTGAAGCTTTCTTT. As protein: CASSSEMKDPNTEAFF.

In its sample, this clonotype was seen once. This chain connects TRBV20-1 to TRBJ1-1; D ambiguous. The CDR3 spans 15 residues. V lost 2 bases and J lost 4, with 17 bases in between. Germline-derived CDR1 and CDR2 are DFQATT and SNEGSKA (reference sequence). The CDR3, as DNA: TGCAGTGCTAGACGCTGGGTCAACTCTCCCACTGAAGCTTTCTTT. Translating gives CSARRWVNSPTEAFF.

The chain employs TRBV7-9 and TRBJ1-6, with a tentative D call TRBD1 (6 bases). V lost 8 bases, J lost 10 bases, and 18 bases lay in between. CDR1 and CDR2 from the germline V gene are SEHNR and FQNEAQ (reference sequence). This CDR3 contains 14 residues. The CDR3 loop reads CASSPGRGDSPLHF. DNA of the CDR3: TGTGCCAGCTCACCAGGCAGGGGTGACTCACCCCTCCACTTT.

The CDR3 DNA reads as TGCGCCAGCAGTGAGAGGACGACCGCGAACACTGAAGCTTTCTTT. The encoded protein is CASSERTTANTEAFF. The rearrangement uses TRBV10-1 and TRBJ1-1; D unresolved. The CDR3 totals 15 residues. The germline CDR1 and CDR2 sequences are WNHNN and SYGVQD (reference sequence). Trimming shortened V by 2 bases and J by 1 base, and 11 bases separated the two germline ends.

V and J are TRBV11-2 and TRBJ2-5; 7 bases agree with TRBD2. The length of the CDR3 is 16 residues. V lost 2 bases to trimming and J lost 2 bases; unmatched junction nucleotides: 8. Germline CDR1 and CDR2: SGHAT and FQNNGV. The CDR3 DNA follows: TGTGCCAGCAGCTTACAAAGCGGGATAACACAAGAGACCCAGTACTTC. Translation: CASSLQSGITQETQYF.

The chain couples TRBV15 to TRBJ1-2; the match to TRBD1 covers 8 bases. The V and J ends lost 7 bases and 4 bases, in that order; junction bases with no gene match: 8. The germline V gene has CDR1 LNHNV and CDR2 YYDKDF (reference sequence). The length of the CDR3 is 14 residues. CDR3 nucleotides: TGTGCCACCAAGGGGACAGGCGGGCCCTATGGCTACACCTTC. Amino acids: CATKGTGGPYGYTF. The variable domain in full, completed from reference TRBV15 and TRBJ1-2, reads DAMVIQNPRYQVTQFGKPVTLSCSQTLNHNVMYWYQQKSSQAPKLLFHYYDKDFNNEADTPDNFQSRRPNTSFCFLDIRSPGLGDTAMYLCATKGTGGPYGYTFGSGTRLTVV.